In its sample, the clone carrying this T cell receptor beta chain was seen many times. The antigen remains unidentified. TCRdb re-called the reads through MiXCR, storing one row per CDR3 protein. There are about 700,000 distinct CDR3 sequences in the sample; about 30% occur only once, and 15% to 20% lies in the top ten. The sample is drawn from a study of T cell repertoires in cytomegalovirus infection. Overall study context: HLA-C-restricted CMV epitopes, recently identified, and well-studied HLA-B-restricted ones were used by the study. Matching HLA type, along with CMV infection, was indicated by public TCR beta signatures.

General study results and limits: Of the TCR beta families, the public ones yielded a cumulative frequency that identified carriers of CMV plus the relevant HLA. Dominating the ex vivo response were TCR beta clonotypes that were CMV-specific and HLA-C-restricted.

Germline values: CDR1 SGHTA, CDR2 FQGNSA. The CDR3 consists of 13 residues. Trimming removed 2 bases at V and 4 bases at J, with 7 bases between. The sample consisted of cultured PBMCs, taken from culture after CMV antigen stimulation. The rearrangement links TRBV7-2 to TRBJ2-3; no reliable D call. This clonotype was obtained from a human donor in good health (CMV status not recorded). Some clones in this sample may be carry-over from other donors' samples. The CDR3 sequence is CASSLRVADTQYF. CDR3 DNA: TGTGCCAGCAGCTTAAGGGTGGCAGATACGCAGTATTTT.